The 5 T cell receptor beta chains below come from one sample, sequenced in a study of T cells in Graves' hyperthyroidism and ophthalmopathy. Template material for amplifying TCR beta CDR3 regions consisted of RNA transcripts. During a first-round RT-PCR of the TCR CDR3, the HTBI primer set was used. MiXCR, applied by TCRdb to the multiplex PCR reads, yields one record per CDR3 protein. The sample holds more than 600,000 distinct CDR3 sequences; roughly 17% are singletons and the top ten take about 8.4%. The specimen sequenced was blood. These TCRs come from a man aged 18 to 29 with Graves' hyperthyroidism.

This clonotype came up many times. The V and J genes are TRBV11-3 and TRBJ2-2; unclear D gene. Trimming took 1 base from V and 6 from J, leaving 3 bases between them. Germline CDR1 and CDR2: SGHNT and YENEEA. The CDR3 contains 12 residues. The DNA of the CDR3 is TGTGCCAGCAGCTTAGTTCCCGGGGAGCTGTTTTTT. Protein sequence: CASSLVPGELFF.

The CDR3 spells CAGLGGTGELFF. The CDR3 bases are TGTGCCGGTTTAGGGGGCACCGGGGAGCTGTTTTTT. The chain combines TRBV30 with TRBJ2-2; D may be TRBD1 (6 bases). This CDR3 contains 12 residues. Germline values: CDR1 GTSNPN, CDR2 SVGIG (reference sequence). V lost 8 bases and J lost 4, with 11 bases in between.

The genes are TRBV7-6 and TRBJ1-6; weak D call: TRBD1 (6 bases). V was pared by 1 base and J by 13 bases, with 14 bases between. Germline V gene data show CDR1 as SGHVS and CDR2 as FNYEAQ. The CDR3 length is 14 residues. CDR3 sequence: CASSLEQGVIPLHF. The CDR3 DNA is TGTGCCAGCAGCTTAGAACAGGGAGTGATCCCCCTCCACTTT.

This clonotype was found a few times. The rearrangement links TRBV11-3 to TRBJ1-5; D gene ambiguous. The CDR3 runs 14 residues. CDR1 SGHNT and CDR2 YENEEA come from the germline V gene. Trimming took off 6 bases at V and 6 bases at J, with 15 bases between the two ends. The CDR3: CASSPPQMGQPQHF. In nucleotides, the CDR3 is TGTGCCAGCAGTCCCCCCCAGATGGGTCAGCCCCAGCATTTT.

In the case of this clonotype: This sequence may be a read error, since a much larger clone differs from it by one base. The gene calls are TRBV11-1 and TRBJ2-1; perhaps D is TRBD1 or TRBD2 (5 bases each). This CDR3 has 12 amino acids. Trimming stripped 6 bases from V and 10 bases from J, with 13 bases between. Germline loops: CDR1 SGHAT, CDR2 FQDESV (reference sequence). CDR3 nucleotide sequence: TGTGCCAGCAGTTGGGACCAAAACGAGCAGTTCTTC. Residues: CASSWDQNEQFF.